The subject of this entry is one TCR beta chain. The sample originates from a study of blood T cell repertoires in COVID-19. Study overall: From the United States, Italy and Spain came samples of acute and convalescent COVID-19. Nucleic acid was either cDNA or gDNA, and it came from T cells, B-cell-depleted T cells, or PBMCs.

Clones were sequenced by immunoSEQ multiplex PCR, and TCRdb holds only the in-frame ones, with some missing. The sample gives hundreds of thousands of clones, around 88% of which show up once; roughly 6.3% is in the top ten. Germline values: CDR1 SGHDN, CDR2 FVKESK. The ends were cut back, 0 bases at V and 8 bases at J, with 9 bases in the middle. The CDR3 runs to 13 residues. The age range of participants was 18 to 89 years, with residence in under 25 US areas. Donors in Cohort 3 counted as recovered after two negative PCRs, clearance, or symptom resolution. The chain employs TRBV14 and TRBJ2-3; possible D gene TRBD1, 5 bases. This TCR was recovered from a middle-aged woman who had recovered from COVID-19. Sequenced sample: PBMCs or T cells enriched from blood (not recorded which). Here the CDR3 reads CASSQEDILTQYF. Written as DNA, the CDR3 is TGTGCCAGCAGCCAAGAGGACATCCTTACGCAGTATTTT.